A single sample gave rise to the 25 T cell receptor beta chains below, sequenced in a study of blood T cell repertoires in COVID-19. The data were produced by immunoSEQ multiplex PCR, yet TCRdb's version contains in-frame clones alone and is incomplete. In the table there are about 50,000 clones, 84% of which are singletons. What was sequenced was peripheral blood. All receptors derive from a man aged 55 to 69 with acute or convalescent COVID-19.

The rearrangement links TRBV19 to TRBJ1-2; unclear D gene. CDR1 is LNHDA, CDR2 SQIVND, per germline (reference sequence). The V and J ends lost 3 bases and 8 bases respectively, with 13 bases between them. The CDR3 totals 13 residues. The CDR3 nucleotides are TGTGCCAGTAGTATGAGCCCGCGGCGGGGCTACACCTTC. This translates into CASSMSPRRGYTF.

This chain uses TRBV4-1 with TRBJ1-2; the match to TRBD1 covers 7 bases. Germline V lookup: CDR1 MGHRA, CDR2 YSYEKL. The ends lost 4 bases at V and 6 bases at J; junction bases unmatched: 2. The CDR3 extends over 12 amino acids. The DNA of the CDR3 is TGCGCCAGCAGCCTACAGGGGAATGGCTACACCTTC. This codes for CASSLQGNGYTF.

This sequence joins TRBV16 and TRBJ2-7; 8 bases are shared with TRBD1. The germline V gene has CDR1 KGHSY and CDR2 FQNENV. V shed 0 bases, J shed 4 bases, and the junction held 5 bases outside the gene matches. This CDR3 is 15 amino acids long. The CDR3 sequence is CASSQSVGQGYEQYF. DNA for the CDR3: TGTGCCAGCAGCCAATCCGTTGGACAGGGTTACGAGCAGTACTTC.

CDR3 coding DNA: TGTGCCAGCAGCGAACCCGGGACAGGTAACACTGAAGCTTTCTTT. The encoded protein is CASSEPGTGNTEAFF. The genes are TRBV7-9 and TRBJ1-1, with 8 bases matching TRBD1. The CDR3 length is 15 residues. The V segment lost 5 bases and the J segment 2 bases; nucleotides outside the gene matches: 7. The germline V gene encodes CDR1 SEHNR and CDR2 FQNEAQ (reference sequence).

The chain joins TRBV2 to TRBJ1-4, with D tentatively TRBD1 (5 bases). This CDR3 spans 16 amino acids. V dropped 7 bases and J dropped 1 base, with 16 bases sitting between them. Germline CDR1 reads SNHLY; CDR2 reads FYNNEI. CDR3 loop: CASTVQGSVTNEKLFF. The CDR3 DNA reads TGTGCCAGCACGGTCCAGGGAAGTGTAACTAATGAAAAACTGTTTTTT.

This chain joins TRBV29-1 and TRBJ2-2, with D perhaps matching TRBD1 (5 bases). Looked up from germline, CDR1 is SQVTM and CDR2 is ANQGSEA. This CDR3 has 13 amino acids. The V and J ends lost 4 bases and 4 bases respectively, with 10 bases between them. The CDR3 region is CSVGTLGTGELFF. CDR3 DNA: TGCAGCGTTGGGACACTCGGCACCGGGGAGCTGTTTTTT.

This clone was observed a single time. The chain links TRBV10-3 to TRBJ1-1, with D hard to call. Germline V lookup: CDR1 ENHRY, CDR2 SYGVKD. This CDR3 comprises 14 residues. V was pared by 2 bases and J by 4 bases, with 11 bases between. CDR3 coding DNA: TGTGCCATCAGTGAGGGGCAGCCCAGCACTGAAGCTTTCTTT. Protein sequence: CAISEGQPSTEAFF.

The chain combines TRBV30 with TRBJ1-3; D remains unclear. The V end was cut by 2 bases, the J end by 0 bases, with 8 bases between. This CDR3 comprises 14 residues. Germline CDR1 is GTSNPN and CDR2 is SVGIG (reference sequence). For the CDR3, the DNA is TGTGCCTGGAGTAGACTGAACTCTGGAAACACCATATATTTT. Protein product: CAWSRLNSGNTIYF. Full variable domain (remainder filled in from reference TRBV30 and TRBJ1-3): SQTIHQWPATLVQPVGSPLSLECTVEGTSNPNLYWYRQAAGRGLQLLFYSVGIGQISSEVPQNLSASRPQDRQFILSSKKLLLSDSGFYLCAWSRLNSGNTIYFGEGSWLTVV.

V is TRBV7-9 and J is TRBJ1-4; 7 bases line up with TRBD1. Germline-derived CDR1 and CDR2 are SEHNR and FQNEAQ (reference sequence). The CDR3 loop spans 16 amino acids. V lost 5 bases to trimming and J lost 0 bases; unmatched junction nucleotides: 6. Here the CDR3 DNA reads TGTGCCAGCAGCCAGGGACAGCCTACAACTAATGAAAAACTGTTTTTT. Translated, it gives CASSQGQPTTNEKLFF.

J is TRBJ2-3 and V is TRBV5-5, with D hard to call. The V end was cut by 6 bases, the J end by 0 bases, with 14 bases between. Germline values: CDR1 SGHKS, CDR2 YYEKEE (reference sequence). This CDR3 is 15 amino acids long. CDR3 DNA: TGTGCCAGCACCCCAACAGATTCTAGCACAGATACGCAGTATTTT. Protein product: CASTPTDSSTDTQYF.

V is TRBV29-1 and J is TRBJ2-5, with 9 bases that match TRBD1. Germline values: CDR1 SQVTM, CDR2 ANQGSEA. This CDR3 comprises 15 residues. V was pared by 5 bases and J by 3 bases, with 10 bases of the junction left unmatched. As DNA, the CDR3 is TGCAGCGTTCTAACACGGGACAGGGTCGAAGAGACCCAGTACTTC. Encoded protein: CSVLTRDRVEETQYF.

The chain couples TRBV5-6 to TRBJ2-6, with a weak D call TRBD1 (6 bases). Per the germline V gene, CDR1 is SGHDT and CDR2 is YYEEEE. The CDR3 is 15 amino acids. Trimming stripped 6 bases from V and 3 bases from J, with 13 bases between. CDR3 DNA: TGTGCCAGCATCAACAGGGTTTTTGGGGCCAACGTCCTGACTTTC. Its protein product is CASINRVFGANVLTF.

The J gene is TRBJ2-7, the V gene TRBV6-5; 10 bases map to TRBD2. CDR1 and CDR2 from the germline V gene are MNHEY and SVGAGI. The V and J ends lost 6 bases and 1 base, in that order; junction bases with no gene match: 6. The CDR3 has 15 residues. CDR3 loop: CASRRLAGSSYEQYF. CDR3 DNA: TGTGCCAGCAGACGACTAGCGGGTTCTTCCTACGAGCAGTACTTC.

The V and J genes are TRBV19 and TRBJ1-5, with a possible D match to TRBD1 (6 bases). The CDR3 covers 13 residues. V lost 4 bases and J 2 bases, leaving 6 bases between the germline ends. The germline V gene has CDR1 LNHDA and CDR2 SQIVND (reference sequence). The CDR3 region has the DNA TGTGCCAGTAGTAACAGGGGCAATCAGCCCCAGCATTTT. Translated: CASSNRGNQPQHF.

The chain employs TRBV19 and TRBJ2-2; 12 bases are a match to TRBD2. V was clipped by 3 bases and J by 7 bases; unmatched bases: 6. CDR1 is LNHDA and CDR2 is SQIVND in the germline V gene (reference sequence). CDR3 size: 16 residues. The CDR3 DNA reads TGTGCCAGTAGTATCCAACTAGCGGGGGGCAGCGGGGAGCTGTTTTTT. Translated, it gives CASSIQLAGGSGELFF.

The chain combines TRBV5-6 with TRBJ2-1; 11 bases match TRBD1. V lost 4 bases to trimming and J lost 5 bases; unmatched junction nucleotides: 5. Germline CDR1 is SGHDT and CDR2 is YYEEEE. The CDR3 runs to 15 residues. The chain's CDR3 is CASSGPGQGDNEQFF. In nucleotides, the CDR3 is TGTGCCAGCAGCGGACCGGGACAGGGGGACAATGAGCAGTTCTTC.

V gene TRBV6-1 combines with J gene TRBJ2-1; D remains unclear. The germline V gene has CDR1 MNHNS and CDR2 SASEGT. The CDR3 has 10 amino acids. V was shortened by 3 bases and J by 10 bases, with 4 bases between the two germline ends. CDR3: CASSDREQFF. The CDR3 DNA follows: TGTGCCAGCAGTGACAGGGAGCAGTTCTTC.

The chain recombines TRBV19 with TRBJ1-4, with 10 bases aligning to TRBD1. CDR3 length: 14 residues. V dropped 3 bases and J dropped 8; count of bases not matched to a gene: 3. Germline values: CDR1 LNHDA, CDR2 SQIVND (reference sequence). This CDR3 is CASSMGQGKEKLFF. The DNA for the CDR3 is TGTGCCAGTAGTATGGGACAGGGGAAAGAAAAACTGTTTTTT.

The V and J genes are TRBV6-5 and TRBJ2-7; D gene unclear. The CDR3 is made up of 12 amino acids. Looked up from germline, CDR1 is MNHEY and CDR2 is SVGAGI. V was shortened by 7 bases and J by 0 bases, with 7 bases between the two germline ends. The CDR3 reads CASTLSSYEQYF. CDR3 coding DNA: TGTGCCAGCACCCTAAGCTCCTACGAGCAGTACTTC.

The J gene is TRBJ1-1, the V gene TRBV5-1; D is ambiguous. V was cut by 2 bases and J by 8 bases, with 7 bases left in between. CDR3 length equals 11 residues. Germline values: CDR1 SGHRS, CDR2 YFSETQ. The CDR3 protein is CASSFGDEAFF. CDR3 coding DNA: TGCGCCAGCAGCTTTGGAGACGAAGCTTTCTTT.

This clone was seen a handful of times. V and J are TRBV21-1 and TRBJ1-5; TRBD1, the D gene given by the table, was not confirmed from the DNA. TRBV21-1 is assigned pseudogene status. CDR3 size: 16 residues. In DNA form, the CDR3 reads TGTGCCAGCAGCAAAGCCCCAGGGGGAGGCAATCAGCCCCAGCATTTT. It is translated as CASSKAPGGGNQPQHF.

The DNA for the CDR3 is TGTGCCAGCAGCTTCCCGGGACAAGGCTCCTACGAGCAGTACTTC. Translating it yields CASSFPGQGSYEQYF. This chain connects TRBV5-4 to TRBJ2-7; possible D gene TRBD1, 6 bases. Germline CDR1 SGHNT, CDR2 YYREEE (reference sequence). The CDR3 contains 15 residues. V lost 2 bases, J lost 0 bases, and 12 bases lay in between. Drawing the rest from reference TRBV5-4 and TRBJ2-7, the complete variable domain is ETGVTQSPTHLIKTRGQQVTLRCSSQSGHNTVSWYQQALGQGPQFIFQYYREEENGRGNFPPRFSGLQFPNYSSELNVNALELDDSALYLCASSFPGQGSYEQYFGPGTRLTVT.

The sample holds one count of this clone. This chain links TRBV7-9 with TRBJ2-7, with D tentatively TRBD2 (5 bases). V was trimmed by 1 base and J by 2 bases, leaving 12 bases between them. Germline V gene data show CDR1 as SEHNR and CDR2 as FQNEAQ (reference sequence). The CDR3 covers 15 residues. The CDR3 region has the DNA TGTGCCAGCAGCTTAGAACTGGGGAGCCCCTACGAGCAGTACTTC. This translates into CASSLELGSPYEQYF.

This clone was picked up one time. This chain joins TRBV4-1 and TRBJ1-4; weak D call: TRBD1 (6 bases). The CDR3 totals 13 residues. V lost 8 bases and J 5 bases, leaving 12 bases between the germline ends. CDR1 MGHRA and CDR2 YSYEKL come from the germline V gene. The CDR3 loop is CASGGQPNEKLFF. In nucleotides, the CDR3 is TGCGCCAGCGGTGGACAGCCCAATGAAAAACTGTTTTTT.

CDR3 in amino acids: CASSLGTGANYGYTF. CDR3 coding DNA: TGCGCCAGCAGCTTGGGGACAGGAGCTAACTATGGCTACACCTTC. This chain connects TRBV5-1 to TRBJ1-2, with 7 bases identical to TRBD1. Per the germline V gene, CDR1 is SGHRS and CDR2 is YFSETQ. This CDR3 has 15 residues. V was pared by 0 bases and J by 0 bases, with 2 bases of the junction left unmatched.